A selection of T cell receptor beta chains follows, all from one sample in a study of blood T cells in healthy people across ages. Using its own MiXCR run on the 5' RACE reads, TCRdb lists one record per CDR3 protein. The sample includes roughly 700,000 distinct CDR3 sequences, less than 40% of them seen just once. The sequencing sample was made of blood. All receptors come from a woman aged 80 or over in good health. The CDR3 runs from the conserved cysteine through the conserved F or W. The D gene is left open where the match is weak. The size field is filled for only some rows; it gives once, few, many or a size class.

cdr3_aa: CATSDARGGYNSPLHF
cdr3_nt: TGTGCCACCAGTGACGCCCGAGGGGGCTATAATTCACCCCTCCACTTT
j_call: TRBJ1-6
v_call: TRBV24-1
clone_size: few
d_call: .

cdr3_aa: CASSPLPGHQGLHNEQFF
cdr3_nt: TGTGCCAGCAGCCCTCTGCCGGGACATCAAGGGCTTCACAATGAGCAGTTCTTC
j_call: TRBJ2-1
v_call: TRBV7-9
clone_size: many
d_call: .

cdr3_aa: CASSQDVGATGELFF
cdr3_nt: TGTGCCAGCAGCCAAGATGTGGGGGCCACCGGGGAGCTGTTTTTT
j_call: TRBJ2-2
v_call: TRBV4-2
clone_size: few
d_call: .

cdr3_aa: CASSGGTGRIEEQYF
cdr3_nt: TGTGCCAGCAGCGGGGGGACAGGGAGGATCGAAGAGCAGTACTTC
j_call: TRBJ2-7
v_call: TRBV7-2
clone_size: many
d_call: TRBD1

cdr3_aa: CAISESTSGGGHNEQFF
cdr3_nt: TGTGCCATCAGTGAGTCGACTAGCGGGGGGGGTCACAATGAGCAGTTCTTC
j_call: TRBJ2-1
v_call: TRBV10-3
clone_size: many
d_call: TRBD2

cdr3_aa: CASSVDRGPPEQYF
cdr3_nt: TGTGCCAGCAGTGTCGACAGGGGGCCCCCGGAGCAGTACTTC
j_call: TRBJ2-7
v_call: TRBV2
clone_size: few
d_call: TRBD1

cdr3_aa: CASSLAGAKGEAFF
cdr3_nt: TGCGCCAGCAGCTTGGCTGGGGCAAAGGGTGAAGCTTTCTTT
j_call: TRBJ1-1
v_call: TRBV5-1
clone_size: many
d_call: .

cdr3_aa: CSARGQLTYNEQFF
cdr3_nt: TGCAGTGCTAGAGGACAGTTAACCTACAATGAGCAGTTCTTC
j_call: TRBJ2-1
v_call: TRBV20-1
clone_size: many
d_call: .

cdr3_aa: CASSLDLSREQYF
cdr3_nt: TGTGCCAGCAGCTTAGATCTCAGTCGCGAGCAGTACTTC
j_call: TRBJ2-7
v_call: TRBV11-2
clone_size: .
d_call: .

cdr3_aa: CASSLGGGWETQYF
cdr3_nt: TGTGCCAGCAGCTTAGGGGGCGGGTGGGAGACCCAGTACTTC
j_call: TRBJ2-5
v_call: TRBV7-2
clone_size: many
d_call: .

cdr3_aa: CASSEAPGLGYTF
cdr3_nt: TGTGCCAGCAGTGAAGCGCCAGGGCTTGGCTACACCTTC
j_call: TRBJ1-2
v_call: TRBV6-1
clone_size: many
d_call: .

cdr3_aa: CASSLGSGGPMFF
cdr3_nt: TGTGCCAGCAGCTTAGGTAGCGGGGGGCCAATGTTCTTC
j_call: TRBJ2-1
v_call: TRBV11-3
clone_size: many
d_call: TRBD2

cdr3_aa: CSAPGTKNTEAFF
cdr3_nt: TGCAGTGCCCCGGGGACAAAGAACACTGAAGCTTTCTTT
j_call: TRBJ1-1
v_call: TRBV20-1
clone_size: few
d_call: .

cdr3_aa: CASSDSPGYTF
cdr3_nt: TGTGCCAGCAGTGATAGCCCGGGCTACACCTTC
j_call: TRBJ1-2
v_call: TRBV25-1
clone_size: .
d_call: .

cdr3_aa: CAWSVLGASEQYF
cdr3_nt: TGTGCCTGGAGTGTATTGGGGGCTAGCGAGCAGTACTTC
j_call: TRBJ2-7
v_call: TRBV30
clone_size: many
d_call: .

cdr3_aa: CASSLGPDRVSPLHF
cdr3_nt: TGTGCCAGCAGCTTAGGTCCGGACAGGGTTTCACCCCTCCACTTT
j_call: TRBJ1-6
v_call: TRBV7-2
clone_size: many
d_call: TRBD1

cdr3_aa: CAWNTSPPGHLDISRSYGYTF
cdr3_nt: TGTGCCTGGAACACCTCGCCCCCCGGGCACCTCGACATAAGTAGGTCCTATGGCTACACCTTC
j_call: TRBJ1-2
v_call: TRBV30
clone_size: .
d_call: .

cdr3_aa: CAWSVPGPGLTNEKLFF
cdr3_nt: TGTGCCTGGAGTGTACCCGGCCCCGGACTTACCAATGAAAAACTGTTTTTT
j_call: TRBJ1-4
v_call: TRBV30
clone_size: few
d_call: .

cdr3_aa: CATQSFGNEQFF
cdr3_nt: TGTGCCACCCAGTCCTTTGGCAATGAGCAGTTCTTC
j_call: TRBJ2-1
v_call: TRBV24-1
clone_size: .
d_call: .

cdr3_aa: CAWSATDRGNTEAFF
cdr3_nt: TGTGCCTGGAGTGCCACGGACAGGGGGAACACTGAAGCTTTCTTT
j_call: TRBJ1-1
v_call: TRBV30
clone_size: few
d_call: TRBD1

cdr3_aa: CASRDNRQGWSYEQYF
cdr3_nt: TGTGCCAGCAGGGACAATCGACAGGGGTGGTCCTACGAGCAGTACTTC
j_call: TRBJ2-7
v_call: TRBV6-1
clone_size: many
d_call: TRBD1

cdr3_aa: CASSVEHTGELFF
cdr3_nt: TGTGCCAGCAGTGTGGAGCACACCGGGGAGCTGTTTTTT
j_call: TRBJ2-2
v_call: TRBV6-1
clone_size: .
d_call: .

cdr3_aa: CSVVGAGSNYGYTF
cdr3_nt: TGCAGCGTTGTAGGGGCAGGATCTAACTATGGCTACACCTTC
j_call: TRBJ1-2
v_call: TRBV29-1
clone_size: .
d_call: .

cdr3_aa: CASSFPGTGAYEQYF
cdr3_nt: TGTGCCAGCAGCTTTCCCGGGACAGGGGCCTACGAGCAGTACTTC
j_call: TRBJ2-7
v_call: TRBV7-2
clone_size: many
d_call: TRBD1

cdr3_aa: CASSWRRDRVNTEAFF
cdr3_nt: TGTGCCAGCAGCTGGCGCCGGGACAGGGTGAACACTGAAGCTTTCTTT
j_call: TRBJ1-1
v_call: TRBV12-3/TRBV12-4
clone_size: .
d_call: TRBD1

cdr3_aa: CASSSGQGRYGSTF
cdr3_nt: TGCGCCAGCAGCTCGGGACAGGGAAGGTATGGCTCCACCTTC
j_call: TRBJ1-2
v_call: TRBV5-1
clone_size: .
d_call: TRBD1

cdr3_aa: CASSLGQGEDNEQFF
cdr3_nt: TGCGCCAGCAGCTTGGGACAGGGAGAAGACAATGAGCAGTTCTTC
j_call: TRBJ2-1
v_call: TRBV5-1
clone_size: .
d_call: TRBD1

cdr3_aa: CASSEAAKSTIYF
cdr3_nt: TGTGCCAGCAGTGAAGCCGCGAAATCCACCATATATTTT
j_call: TRBJ1-3
v_call: TRBV6-1
clone_size: .
d_call: .

cdr3_aa: CASIMGQGIIDEQFF
cdr3_nt: TGTGCCAGCATAATGGGACAGGGAATTATCGATGAGCAGTTCTTC
j_call: TRBJ2-1
v_call: TRBV6-2/TRBV6-3
clone_size: many
d_call: TRBD1

cdr3_aa: CASSLERVSTEAFF
cdr3_nt: TGTGCCAGCAGCTTGGAAAGGGTGTCCACTGAAGCTTTCTTT
j_call: TRBJ1-1
v_call: TRBV5-6
clone_size: .
d_call: .

cdr3_aa: CASSLEGSINYGYTF
cdr3_nt: TGCGCCAGCAGCTTGGAGGGTTCCATTAACTATGGCTACACCTTC
j_call: TRBJ1-2
v_call: TRBV5-1
clone_size: many
d_call: .

cdr3_aa: CASSLGITEAFF
cdr3_nt: TGTGCCAGCAGTTTAGGAATCACTGAAGCTTTCTTT
j_call: TRBJ1-1
v_call: TRBV12-3/TRBV12-4
clone_size: many
d_call: .

cdr3_aa: CASTRLDGGGQPQHF
cdr3_nt: TGTGCCAGCACTCGACTTGACGGTGGGGGACAGCCCCAGCATTTT
j_call: TRBJ1-5
v_call: TRBV6-1
clone_size: many
d_call: .

cdr3_aa: CASSSHRGGVTDTQYF
cdr3_nt: TGTGCCAGCAGCTCCCACCGCGGGGGGGTCACAGATACGCAGTATTTT
j_call: TRBJ2-3
v_call: TRBV7-3
clone_size: .
d_call: TRBD2

cdr3_aa: CASSERPDGELNEQFF
cdr3_nt: TGTGCCAGCAGTGAACGGCCGGACGGGGAACTCAATGAGCAGTTCTTC
j_call: TRBJ2-1
v_call: TRBV6-1
clone_size: many
d_call: .

cdr3_aa: CASSPRGTGGVTDTQYF
cdr3_nt: TGTGCCAGCAGTCCAAGGGGGACAGGGGGCGTTACAGATACGCAGTATTTT
j_call: TRBJ2-3
v_call: TRBV12-3/TRBV12-4
clone_size: many
d_call: TRBD1

cdr3_aa: CASSPVGTGAYNEQFF
cdr3_nt: TGTGCCAGCAGCCCGGTCGGAACAGGGGCGTACAATGAGCAGTTCTTC
j_call: TRBJ2-1
v_call: TRBV7-3
clone_size: many
d_call: TRBD1

cdr3_aa: CSATTGYNYGYTF
cdr3_nt: TGCAGTGCTACGACAGGGTATAACTATGGCTACACCTTC
j_call: TRBJ1-2
v_call: TRBV20-1
clone_size: .
d_call: TRBD1

cdr3_aa: CASSPSGTVLHTQYF
cdr3_nt: TGTGCCAGCAGTCCCTCCGGGACTGTCCTACATACGCAGTATTTT
j_call: TRBJ2-3
v_call: TRBV6-5
clone_size: many
d_call: .

cdr3_aa: CASSIEGSSGETQYF
cdr3_nt: TGTGCCAGTAGTATAGAGGGGAGTTCAGGGGAGACCCAGTACTTC
j_call: TRBJ2-5
v_call: TRBV19
clone_size: many
d_call: .

cdr3_aa: CSATWPGQGLPYEQYF
cdr3_nt: TGCAGTGCTACTTGGCCGGGACAGGGTCTTCCCTACGAGCAGTACTTC
j_call: TRBJ2-7
v_call: TRBV20-1
clone_size: .
d_call: TRBD1

cdr3_aa: CASSWGDLGNQPQHF
cdr3_nt: TGTGCCAGCAGTTGGGGAGACTTGGGCAATCAGCCCCAGCATTTT
j_call: TRBJ1-5
v_call: TRBV7-2
clone_size: .
d_call: .

cdr3_aa: CASSIDPTNYGYTF
cdr3_nt: TGTGCCAGTAGTATAGATCCGACGAACTATGGCTACACCTTC
j_call: TRBJ1-2
v_call: TRBV19
clone_size: .
d_call: .

cdr3_aa: CSAVRWTGRADTQYF
cdr3_nt: TGCAGCGCCGTTAGATGGACAGGGAGGGCAGATACGCAGTATTTT
j_call: TRBJ2-3
v_call: TRBV29-1
clone_size: .
d_call: .

cdr3_aa: CASKPDGPGYGYTF
cdr3_nt: TGTGCCAGCAAGCCAGACGGTCCGGGCTATGGCTACACCTTC
j_call: TRBJ1-2
v_call: TRBV6-6
clone_size: many
d_call: .

cdr3_aa: CAISESMDILNSPLHF
cdr3_nt: TGTGCCATCAGTGAGTCGATGGACATCCTCAATTCACCCCTCCACTTT
j_call: TRBJ1-6
v_call: TRBV10-3
clone_size: .
d_call: .

cdr3_aa: CACDTRGETQYF
cdr3_nt: TGTGCCTGCGATACCAGGGGAGAGACCCAGTACTTC
j_call: TRBJ2-5
v_call: TRBV30
clone_size: many
d_call: .

cdr3_aa: CASSLIQGYTEAFF
cdr3_nt: TGTGCCAGCAGTTTAATACAGGGGTACACTGAAGCTTTCTTT
j_call: TRBJ1-1
v_call: TRBV12-3/TRBV12-4
clone_size: many
d_call: TRBD1

cdr3_aa: CASSVAGVVYNEQFF
cdr3_nt: TGCGCCAGCAGCGTAGCGGGAGTAGTCTACAATGAGCAGTTCTTC
j_call: TRBJ2-1
v_call: TRBV5-1
clone_size: .
d_call: TRBD2

cdr3_aa: CASSQTGGGLTDTQYF
cdr3_nt: TGTGCCAGCAGCCAGACTGGCGGGGGCCTCACAGATACGCAGTATTTT
j_call: TRBJ2-3
v_call: TRBV28
clone_size: .
d_call: .

cdr3_aa: CASSYSPGDEKLFF
cdr3_nt: TGTGCCAGCAGTTACTCGCCCGGGGATGAAAAACTGTTTTTT
j_call: TRBJ1-4
v_call: TRBV6-5
clone_size: .
d_call: .